This TCR beta chain comes out of a study of shared clonotypes between healthy human individuals. Each of the donors was a healthy adult who was HIV-negative and had not had a recent acute infection or vaccination. Into CD45RA+ naive and CD45RA-negative memory subsets, the CD4+ cells were split. The study, taken as a whole, reports: Sorted-subset samples were not fully sequenced, rarefaction indicated.

The ends were cut back, 6 bases at V and 8 bases at J, with 17 bases in the middle. Germline loops: CDR1 SGHRS, CDR2 YFSETQ. CDR3 length equals 14 residues. Several immunoSEQ plates received, in even portions, the genomic DNA of each subset. TCRdb's table, derived via immunoSEQ multiplex PCR, lists solely in-frame clones and lacks some. In the table there are about 680,000 clones, more than 70% of which are singletons. For this clone: What it binds is unknown.

Specimen: memory CD4+ T cells sorted from blood. Subset meaning: CD45RA-negative fraction. The chain employs TRBV5-1 and TRBJ1-4; D gene uncertain. This clonotype was sampled from a young woman in good health. The CDR3 here is CASTRLDPGEKLFF. The CDR3 coding sequence is TGCGCCAGCACCCGTTTAGATCCAGGAGAAAAACTGTTTTTT.